This is a list of T cell receptor beta chains from one sample in a study of T cells in Graves' hyperthyroidism and ophthalmopathy. TCRdb recomputed calls from the multiplex PCR reads with MiXCR, one row per CDR3 protein. This table holds under 350,000 distinct CDR3 sequences, roughly 18% found once. Sequenced input: blood. The receptors here all came from a woman aged 45-60 years with Graves' hyperthyroidism. The CDR3 runs from the conserved cysteine through the conserved F or W. A D gene is named only where the DNA matches it firmly. Expanded clones get a size class; other rows say once, few or many, or leave the size out.

clone_size,v_call,d_call,j_call,cdr3_aa,cdr3_nt
NA,TRBV2,NA,TRBJ1-5,CASKLRTSQPQHF,TGTGCCAGCAAGTTAAGAACCAGTCAGCCCCAGCATTTT
few,TRBV28,NA,TRBJ2-5,CASSPQGGFGAQYF,TGTGCCAGCAGCCCACAGGGGGGGTTCGGGGCCCAGTACTTC
NA,TRBV5-1,TRBD1,TRBJ1-2,CASSYDRGATYNYGYTF,TGCGCCAGCAGCTACGACAGGGGCGCTACTTATAACTATGGCTACACCTTC
many,TRBV28,NA,TRBJ1-5,CASSQWTDSNQPQHF,TGTGCCAGCAGTCAATGGACAGATAGCAATCAGCCCCAGCATTTT
NA,TRBV7-9,NA,TRBJ2-1,CASSLETNGSFNEQFF,TGTGCCAGCAGCTTAGAAACTAACGGGAGCTTCAATGAGCAGTTCTTC
NA,TRBV7-9,NA,TRBJ2-3,CASKGTSTDTQYF,TGTGCCAGCAAAGGGACTAGCACAGATACGCAGTATTTT
many,TRBV7-9,TRBD2,TRBJ2-1,CASGPPGLAGFFSKEQFF,TGTGCCAGCGGACCCCCGGGACTAGCCGGTTTTTTTTCTAAGGAGCAGTTCTTC
many,TRBV3-1,NA,TRBJ1-1,CASTGMNTEAFF,TGTGCCAGCACGGGAATGAACACTGAAGCTTTCTTT
many,TRBV11-2,TRBD1,TRBJ1-5,CASSQGTGGQPQHF,TGTGCCAGCAGTCAAGGGACAGGGGGACAGCCCCAGCATTTT
few,TRBV20-1,TRBD2,TRBJ2-1,CSAKSGRDSSYNEQFF,TGCAGTGCGAAAAGCGGGAGGGACAGCTCCTACAATGAGCAGTTCTTC
many,TRBV20-1,NA,TRBJ1-1,CSARRGNTEAFF,TGCAGTGCCAGGAGGGGGAACACTGAAGCTTTCTTT
NA,TRBV5-5,TRBD1,TRBJ2-6,CASSLVGTDYSGANVLTF,TGTGCCAGCAGCTTGGTCGGGACAGACTACTCTGGGGCCAACGTCCTGACTTTC
many,TRBV3-1,NA,TRBJ1-1,CASSQLDSTEAFF,TGTGCCAGCAGCCAACTTGACAGCACTGAAGCTTTCTTT
few,TRBV7-9,NA,TRBJ2-1,CASSPELGAAYNEQFF,TGTGCCAGCAGCCCCGAGCTGGGCGCAGCCTACAATGAGCAGTTCTTC
few,TRBV12-3/TRBV12-4,NA,TRBJ1-2,CASSLGSIGYTF,TGTGCCAGCAGTCTTGGCTCGATTGGCTACACCTTC
many,TRBV5-1,TRBD2,TRBJ2-1,CASSSGTSGGRGDHEQFF,TGCGCCAGCAGCTCCGGGACTAGCGGGGGGAGGGGTGATCATGAGCAGTTCTTC
few,TRBV5-1,TRBD1,TRBJ2-5,CASQINGQGGETQYF,TGCGCCAGCCAAATAAATGGACAGGGAGGAGAGACCCAGTACTTC
many,TRBV27,NA,TRBJ2-1,CASSPWGGAGNEQFF,TGTGCCAGCAGCCCCTGGGGGGGGGCCGGCAATGAGCAGTTCTTC
many,TRBV12-3/TRBV12-4,NA,TRBJ2-5,CASSLPGAETQYF,TGTGCCAGCAGCTTACCCGGGGCAGAGACCCAGTACTTC
few,TRBV12-3/TRBV12-4,NA,TRBJ1-2,CASRTQGRGYTF,TGTGCCAGCAGAACACAGGGTCGCGGCTACACCTTC
NA,TRBV7-3,NA,TRBJ2-2,CASSSGQDTGELFF,TGTGCCAGCAGCTCGGGGCAGGATACCGGGGAGCTGTTTTTT
many,TRBV28,TRBD2,TRBJ2-7,CASTRTSGNEQYF,TGTGCCAGCACTCGGACTAGCGGGAACGAGCAGTACTTC
many,TRBV12-3/TRBV12-4,TRBD1,TRBJ1-1,CASSFTGGGTEAFF,TGTGCCAGCAGTTTTACAGGGGGGGGCACTGAAGCTTTCTTT
NA,TRBV12-3/TRBV12-4,TRBD1,TRBJ1-3,CASSPTGRVGARNTIYF,TGTGCCAGCAGCCCGACAGGGCGGGTGGGAGCTAGAAACACCATATATTTT
many,TRBV28,NA,TRBJ2-1,CASSEGTGHNEQFF,TGTGCCAGCAGTGAGGGTACAGGGCACAATGAGCAGTTCTTC
many,TRBV2,NA,TRBJ1-1,CASTGQSMNTEAFF,TGTGCCAGCACCGGACAGAGCATGAACACTGAAGCTTTCTTT
many,TRBV12-3/TRBV12-4,NA,TRBJ2-7,CASSLRRDYEQYF,TGTGCCAGCAGTTTGAGGAGGGACTACGAGCAGTACTTC
many,TRBV28,NA,TRBJ1-5,CASSLGGGGNQPQHF,TGTGCCAGCAGCCTGGGGGGTGGAGGGAATCAGCCCCAGCATTTT
many,TRBV3-1,TRBD1,TRBJ2-3,CASSAAGGPTDTQYF,TGTGCCAGCAGCGCCGCAGGGGGCCCCACAGATACGCAGTATTTT
NA,TRBV2,TRBD1,TRBJ2-4,CASSIGDSLGDIQYF,TGTGCCAGCAGTATAGGGGACAGTCTCGGGGACATTCAGTACTTC
few,TRBV29-1,NA,TRBJ2-7,CSVEEGLGEQYF,TGCAGCGTTGAGGAAGGCCTCGGCGAGCAGTACTTC